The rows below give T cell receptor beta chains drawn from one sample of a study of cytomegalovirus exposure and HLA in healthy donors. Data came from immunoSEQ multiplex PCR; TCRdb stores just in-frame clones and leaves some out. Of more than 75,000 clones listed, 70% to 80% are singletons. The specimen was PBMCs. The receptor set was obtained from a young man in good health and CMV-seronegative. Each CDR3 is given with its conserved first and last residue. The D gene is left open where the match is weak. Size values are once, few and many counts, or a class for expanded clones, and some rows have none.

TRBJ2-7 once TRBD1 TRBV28 TGTGCCAGCAGTCGACCAGGGGGCGCGGGGGAGCAGTACTTC CASSRPGGAGEQYF
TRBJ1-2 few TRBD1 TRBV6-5 TGTGCCAGCAGACGGCCGACAGGGCCATATGGCTACACCTTC CASRRPTGPYGYTF
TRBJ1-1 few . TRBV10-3 TGTGCCATCACAACAGGTGTAAACACTGAAGCTTTCTTT CAITTGVNTEAFF
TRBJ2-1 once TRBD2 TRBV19 TGTGCCAGTAGTATCAGCGGGGCCCACAATGAGCAGTTCTTC CASSISGAHNEQFF
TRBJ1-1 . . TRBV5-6 TGTGCCAGCAGCTGGGGGGTTGGGGTGAACACTGAAGCTTTCTTT CASSWGVGVNTEAFF
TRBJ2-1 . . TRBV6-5 TGTGCCACTCGGGGACACGGGATAAATGAGCAGTTCTTC CATRGHGINEQFF
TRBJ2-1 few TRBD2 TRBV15 TGTGCCACCAGCAGAGTCCGACTAGCGGGGGGTGAAGGGCAGTTCTTC CATSRVRLAGGEGQFF
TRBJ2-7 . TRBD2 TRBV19 TGTGCCAAAGGCGGGGGGCACTACTACGAGCAGTACTTC CAKGGGHYYEQYF
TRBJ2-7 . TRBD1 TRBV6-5 TGTGCCAGCGGCCGGGACAGTGGGTACGAGCAGTACTTC CASGRDSGYEQYF
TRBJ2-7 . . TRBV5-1 TGCGCCAGCAGCTTATCAGGGCGTTTCTCCTACGAGCAGTACTTC CASSLSGRFSYEQYF
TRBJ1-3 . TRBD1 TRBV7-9 TGTGCCAGCAGCTTATCCGGGACAGCCGGAAACACCATATATTTT CASSLSGTAGNTIYF
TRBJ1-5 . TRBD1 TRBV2 TGTGCCAGCAGAAGCTCCAACACAGGGGGACCCTATCAGCCCCAGCATTTT CASRSSNTGGPYQPQHF
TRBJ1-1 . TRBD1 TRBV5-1 TGCGCCAGCAGCTTGCGACAGGGACAAGCTTTCTTT CASSLRQGQAFF
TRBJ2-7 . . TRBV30 TGTGCCTGGAGTGCTTGGACACTTGGGCCGGGCGAGCAGTACTTC CAWSAWTLGPGEQYF
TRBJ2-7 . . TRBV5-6 TGTGCCAGCAGCAGCCCAGGGGGGTCCTACGAGCAGTACTTC CASSSPGGSYEQYF
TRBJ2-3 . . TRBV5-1 TGCGCCAGCAGCTTGGGTAGCTCCAGCACAGATACGCAGTATTTT CASSLGSSSTDTQYF
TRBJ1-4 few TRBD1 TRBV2 TGTGCCAGCAGCTCACAGGGGAAGGAAAAACTGTTTTTT CASSSQGKEKLFF
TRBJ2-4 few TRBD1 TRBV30 TGTGCCTGGAGTGCTAAGGACAGGGCGGTCAAAAACATTCAGTACTTC CAWSAKDRAVKNIQYF
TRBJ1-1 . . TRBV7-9 TGTGCCAGCAGCTTAGATCTAGGGGGTGCCATGAACACTGAAGCTTTCTTT CASSLDLGGAMNTEAFF
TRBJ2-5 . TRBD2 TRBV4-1 TGCGCCAGCAGCTTGCTAGCGGGAGAAGAGACCCAGTACTTC CASSLLAGEETQYF
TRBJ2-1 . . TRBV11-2 TGTGCCAGCAGCTCCGACCTTCGGAGAGAGCAGTTCTTC CASSSDLRREQFF
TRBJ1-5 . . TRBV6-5 TGTGCCAGCAGTTACTCTCGGGGAACCCGTCAGCCCCAGCATTTT CASSYSRGTRQPQHF
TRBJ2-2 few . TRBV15 TGTGCCACCAGCAGAGACAGGGTTGCCGGGGAGCTGTTTTTT CATSRDRVAGELFF
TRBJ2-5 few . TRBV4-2 TGTGCCAGCAGCCAAGATCGAAGGGGGGAGACCCAGTACTTC CASSQDRRGETQYF
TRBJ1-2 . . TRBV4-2 TGTGCCAGCAGCCAAGCGACAGGAACTAACTATGGCTACACCTTC CASSQATGTNYGYTF
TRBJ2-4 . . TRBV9 TGTGCCAGCAGCCTTCAGGACACGGACATTCAGTACTTC CASSLQDTDIQYF
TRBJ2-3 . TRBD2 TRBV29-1 TGCAGCGTGGTCCCTATAGCGGGAGTAGACCGCAGCACAGATACGCAGTATTTT CSVVPIAGVDRSTDTQYF
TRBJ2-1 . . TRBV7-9 TGTGCCAGCAGCCCCCCGGACAGCCGTGAGGCCAATGAGCAGTTCTTC CASSPPDSREANEQFF
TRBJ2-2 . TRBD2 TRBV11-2 TGTGCCAGCAGCTTAATCGGGGGGGACACCGGGGAGCTGTTTTTT CASSLIGGDTGELFF
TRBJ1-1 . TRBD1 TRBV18 TGTGCCAGCTCGAGGGGACAGGGGGCGAACACTGAAGCTTTCTTT CASSRGQGANTEAFF
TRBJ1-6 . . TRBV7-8 TGTGCCAGCAGCTTAGACTCGGGTTCACCCCTCCACTTT CASSLDSGSPLHF
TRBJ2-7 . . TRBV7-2 TGTGCCAGCAGCTTAGATCCAGGGTCCTACGAGCAGTACTTC CASSLDPGSYEQYF
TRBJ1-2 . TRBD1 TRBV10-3 TGTGCCATCAGTTTCAAGGGGGCAGCCACCTTC CAISFKGAATF
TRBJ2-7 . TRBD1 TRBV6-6 TGTGCCAGCAGCTTCTCGACAGGGGGCTACGAGCAGTACTTC CASSFSTGGYEQYF
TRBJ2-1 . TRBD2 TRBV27 TGTGCCAGCACCGACGGGGGGGGATCCTACAATGAGCAGTTCTTC CASTDGGGSYNEQFF
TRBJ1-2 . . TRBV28 TGTGCCAGTGGGCCTCAGAACTATGGCTACACCTTC CASGPQNYGYTF